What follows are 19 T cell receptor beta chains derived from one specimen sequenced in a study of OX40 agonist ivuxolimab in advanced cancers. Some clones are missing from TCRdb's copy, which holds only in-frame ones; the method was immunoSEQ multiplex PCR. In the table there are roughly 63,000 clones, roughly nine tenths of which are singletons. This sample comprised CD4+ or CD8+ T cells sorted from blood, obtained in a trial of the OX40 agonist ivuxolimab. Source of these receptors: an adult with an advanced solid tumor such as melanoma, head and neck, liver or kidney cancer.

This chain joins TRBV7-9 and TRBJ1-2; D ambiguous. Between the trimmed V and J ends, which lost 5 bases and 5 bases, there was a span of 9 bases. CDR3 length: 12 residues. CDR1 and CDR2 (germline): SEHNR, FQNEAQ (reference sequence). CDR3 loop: CASSPQGYGYTF. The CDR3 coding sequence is TGTGCCAGCAGCCCCCAAGGGTATGGCTACACCTTC.

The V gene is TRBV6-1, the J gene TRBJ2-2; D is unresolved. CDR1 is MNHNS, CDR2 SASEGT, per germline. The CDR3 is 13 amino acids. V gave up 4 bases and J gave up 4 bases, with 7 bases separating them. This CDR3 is CASSGSFTGELFF. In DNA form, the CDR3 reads TGTGCCAGCAGTGGCAGCTTCACCGGGGAGCTGTTTTTT.

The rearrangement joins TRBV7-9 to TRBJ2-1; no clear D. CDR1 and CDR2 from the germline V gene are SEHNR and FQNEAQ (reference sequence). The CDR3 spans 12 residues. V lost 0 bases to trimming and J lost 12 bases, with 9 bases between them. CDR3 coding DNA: TGTGCCAGCAGCTTAGCCGGCCCCCTGCAGTTCTTC. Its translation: CASSLAGPLQFF.

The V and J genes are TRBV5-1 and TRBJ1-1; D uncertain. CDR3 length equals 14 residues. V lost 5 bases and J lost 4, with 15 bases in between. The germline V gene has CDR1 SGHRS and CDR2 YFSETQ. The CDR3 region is CASSRGWASTEAFF. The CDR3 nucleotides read TGCGCCAGCAGTAGAGGCTGGGCGTCCACTGAAGCTTTCTTT. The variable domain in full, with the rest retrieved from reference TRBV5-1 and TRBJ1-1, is KAGVTQTPRYLIKTRGQQVTLSCSPISGHRSVSWYQQTPGQGLQFLFEYFSETQRNKGNFPGRFSGRQFSNSRSEMNVSTLELGDSALYLCASSRGWASTEAFFGQGTRLTVV.

For the CDR3, the DNA is TGTGCCAGCAGCAACGGGGTCACTAACTATGGCTACACCTTC. It codes for CASSNGVTNYGYTF. The chain links TRBV5-6 to TRBJ1-2; D uncertain. From germline, CDR1 is SGHDT and CDR2 YYEEEE. This CDR3 contains 14 residues. Trimming shortened V by 4 bases and J by 0 bases, and 10 bases separated the two germline ends.

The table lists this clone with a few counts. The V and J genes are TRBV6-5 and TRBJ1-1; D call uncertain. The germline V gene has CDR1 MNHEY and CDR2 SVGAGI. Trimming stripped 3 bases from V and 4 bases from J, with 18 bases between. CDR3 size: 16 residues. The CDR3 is CASSYGLGRLGTEAFF. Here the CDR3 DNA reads TGTGCCAGCAGTTATGGGTTGGGTCGCCTAGGCACTGAAGCTTTCTTT.

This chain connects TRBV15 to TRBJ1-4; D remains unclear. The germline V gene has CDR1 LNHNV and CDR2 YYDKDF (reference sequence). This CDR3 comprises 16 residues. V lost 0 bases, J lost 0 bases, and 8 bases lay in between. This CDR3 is CATSRDQTPTNEKLFF. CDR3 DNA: TGTGCCACCAGCAGAGATCAAACCCCAACTAATGAAAAACTGTTTTTT.

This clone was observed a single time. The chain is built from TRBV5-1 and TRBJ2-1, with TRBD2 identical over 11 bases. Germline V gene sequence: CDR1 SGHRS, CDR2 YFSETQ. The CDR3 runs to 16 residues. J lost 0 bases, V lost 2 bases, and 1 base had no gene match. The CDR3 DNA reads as TGCGCCAGCAGCTTCCTAGCGGGGGGCTCCTACAATGAGCAGTTCTTC. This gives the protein CASSFLAGGSYNEQFF.

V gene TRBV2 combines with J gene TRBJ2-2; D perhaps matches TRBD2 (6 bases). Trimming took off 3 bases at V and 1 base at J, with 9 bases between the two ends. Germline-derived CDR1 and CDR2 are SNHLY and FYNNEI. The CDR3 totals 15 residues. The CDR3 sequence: CASSDQGGNTGELFF. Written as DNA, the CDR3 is TGTGCCAGCAGTGATCAGGGAGGGAACACCGGGGAGCTGTTTTTT.

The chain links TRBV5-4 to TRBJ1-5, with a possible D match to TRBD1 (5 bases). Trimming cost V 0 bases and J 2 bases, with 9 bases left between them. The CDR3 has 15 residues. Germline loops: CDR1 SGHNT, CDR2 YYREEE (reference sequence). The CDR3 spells CASSLGGARNQPQHF. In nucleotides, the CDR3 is TGTGCCAGCAGCTTGGGAGGGGCCCGCAATCAGCCCCAGCATTTT.

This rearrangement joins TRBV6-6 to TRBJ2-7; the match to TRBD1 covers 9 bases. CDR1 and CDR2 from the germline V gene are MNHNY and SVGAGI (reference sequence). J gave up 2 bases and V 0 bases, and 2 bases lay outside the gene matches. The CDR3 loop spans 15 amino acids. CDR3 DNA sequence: TGTGCCAGCAGTTACTCGGGACAGGGTGCCTACGAGCAGTACTTC. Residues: CASSYSGQGAYEQYF.

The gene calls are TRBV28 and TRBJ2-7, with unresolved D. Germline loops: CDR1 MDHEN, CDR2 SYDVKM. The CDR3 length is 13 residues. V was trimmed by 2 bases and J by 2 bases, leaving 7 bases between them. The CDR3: CASSLRGTYEQYF. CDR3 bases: TGTGCCAGCAGTTTAAGAGGAACCTACGAGCAGTACTTC.

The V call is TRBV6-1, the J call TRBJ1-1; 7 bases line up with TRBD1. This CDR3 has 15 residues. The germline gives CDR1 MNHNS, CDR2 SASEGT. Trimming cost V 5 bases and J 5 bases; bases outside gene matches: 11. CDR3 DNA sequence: TGTGCCAGCAGTCCTCGACAGGGTTTGAGGACTGAAGCTTTCTTT. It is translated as CASSPRQGLRTEAFF.

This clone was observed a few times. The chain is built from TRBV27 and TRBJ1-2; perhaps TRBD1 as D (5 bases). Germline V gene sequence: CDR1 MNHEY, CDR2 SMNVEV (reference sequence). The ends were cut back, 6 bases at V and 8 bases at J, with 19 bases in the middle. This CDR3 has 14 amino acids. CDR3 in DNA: TGTGCCAGCAGATGGGGCGGGACTATGGAAGGCTACACCTTC. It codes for CASRWGGTMEGYTF.

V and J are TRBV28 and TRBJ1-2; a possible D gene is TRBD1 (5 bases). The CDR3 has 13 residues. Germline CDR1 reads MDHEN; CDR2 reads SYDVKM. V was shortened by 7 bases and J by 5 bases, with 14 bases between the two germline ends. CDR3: CASITRGTYGYTF. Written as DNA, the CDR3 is TGTGCCAGCATCACACGGGGCACTTATGGCTACACCTTC.

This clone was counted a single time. The CDR3 loop reads CASSIDVGQGTDTQYF. As DNA, the CDR3 is TGTGCCAGTAGTATAGATGTTGGGCAGGGCACAGATACGCAGTATTTT. The chain combines TRBV19 with TRBJ2-3; no definite D call. Per germline, CDR1 LNHDA and CDR2 SQIVND (reference sequence). The CDR3 is made up of 16 amino acids. The ends were cut back, 0 bases at V and 1 base at J, with 11 bases in the middle.

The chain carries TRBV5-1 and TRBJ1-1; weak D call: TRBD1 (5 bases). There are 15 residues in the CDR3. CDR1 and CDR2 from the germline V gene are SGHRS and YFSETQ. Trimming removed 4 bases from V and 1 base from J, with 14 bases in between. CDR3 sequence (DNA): TGCGCCAGCAGCCGGGGGGACGGATCGAACACTGAAGCTTTCTTT. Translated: CASSRGDGSNTEAFF.

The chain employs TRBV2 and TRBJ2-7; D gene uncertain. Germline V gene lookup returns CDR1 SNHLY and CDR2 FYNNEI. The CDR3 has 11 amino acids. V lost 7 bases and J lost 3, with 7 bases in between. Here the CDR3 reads CASMGGYEQYF. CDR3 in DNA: TGTGCCAGCATGGGCGGCTACGAGCAGTACTTC.

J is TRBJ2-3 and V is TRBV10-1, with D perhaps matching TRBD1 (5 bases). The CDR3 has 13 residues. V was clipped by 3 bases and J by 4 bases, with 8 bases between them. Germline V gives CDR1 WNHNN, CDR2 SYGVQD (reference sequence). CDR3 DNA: TGCGCCAGCAGTGATGACAGTCCAGATACGCAGTATTTT. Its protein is CASSDDSPDTQYF.